This T cell receptor beta chain was captured in a study of T cell responses to AZD1222 COVID-19 vaccine (dated by TCRdb to the early 2020s). Concerning the study at large: A total of about 230 trial participants underwent TCR sequencing, of whom roughly 210 received two doses of AZD1222 and some 26 received two doses of the MenACWY control vaccine. Enrollment into the trials was organized by age into subgroups of 18-55, 56-69 and 70-plus years, and those subgroups contained roughly 150, 30 and 60 TCR-sequenced participants, respectively.

Explained via the paper, the time point label denotes: about 28 days (+/-7) after the second vaccine dose. AZD1222 recipients with second doses at about 4 weeks or about 12 weeks were pooled, because spike-specific TCR depth and breadth did not differ between schedules. Vaccinee samples came from UK trials COV001 and COV002, including a single-blind randomized controlled phase 2/3 trial of AZD1222 (ChAdOx1 nCoV-19) in healthy adults. For TCRbeta chain sequencing, PBMC samples from trial participants were taken at day 0 and at day 28 after the second dose. V is trimmed back by 8 bases and J by 2 bases, and the junction contains 3 bases that no gene match accounts for. From cysteine to phenylalanine, the CDR3 is 13 amino acids long. Only the CDR3 portion is preserved as DNA: 39 bases, with reading frame beginning at the first base. The germline V gene gives CDR1 as SGHRS and CDR2 as YFSETQ. Broader findings and caveats from the paper: Epitopes outside the regions mutated in the B.1.351 and B.1.1.7 variants were reportedly recognized by nearly half of the unique spike-specific TCRs. Because no samples from the day 14 peak response were available, repertoires could be characterized only after the peak T cell response. Only five to seven AZD1222 recipients were SARS-CoV-2 seropositive at baseline, limiting conclusions about previously exposed vaccinees. In the small 56-69-year group, the increase in depth fell short of significance, most likely because of low power. Participants were mostly white British and included more females than males, and it was suggested by the authors that clonal diversity may have been underestimated. After two AZD1222 doses, both the breadth and the depth of spike-specific TCRs were significantly higher than at day 0 and than in MenACWY recipients. CD4 TCRs associated with the vaccine covered the entire spike protein, and the dominant responses were in regions 160-218 and 743-854.

Details on this clone: This receptor's antigen is unknown. One base away there is no much larger clone; base qualities are not given.

The CDR3 regions of human TCRbeta chains were analyzed by immunosequencing. For the original study's pipeline: TCRs in the repertoires were matched against a reference library of SARS-CoV-2-specific TCRs that had been generated with the MIRA antigen-specificity platform. Breadth was defined as the fraction of unique TCRs that were SARS-CoV-2-associated, and depth was defined as the fraction of total T cells that were SARS-CoV-2-associated. Using the MIRA data, each spike-specific TCR was mapped to the spike region that the TCR reacts to and placed in a CD4 or CD8 class. Log10-transformed breadth and depth values were compared by one-way ANOVA with Sidak's multiple comparisons tests. TCRdb mirrors the immuneACCESS table, restricted to in-frame sequences. Some clones are absent from its copies; in checked studies, under half trace to an unresolved V gene, and the reason for the others is unknown. V and J calls and clone size are those listed in that table; D and trimming were worked out from the DNA. The sample yields over 45,000 clones; roughly 90% were counted once. The ten biggest clones cover about 5.7% of the sample.

The material sequenced was peripheral blood, taken 28 days after the second AZD1222 dose. The receptor was derived from an adult who received the AZD1222 COVID-19 vaccine. The rearranged segments are TRBV5-1 and TRBJ2-1, with 8 bases aligning to TRBD1. DNA sequence: TGCGCCAGTGGGGACAGGCCCTACAATGAGCAGTTCTTC. Its protein reads: CASGDRPYNEQFF.